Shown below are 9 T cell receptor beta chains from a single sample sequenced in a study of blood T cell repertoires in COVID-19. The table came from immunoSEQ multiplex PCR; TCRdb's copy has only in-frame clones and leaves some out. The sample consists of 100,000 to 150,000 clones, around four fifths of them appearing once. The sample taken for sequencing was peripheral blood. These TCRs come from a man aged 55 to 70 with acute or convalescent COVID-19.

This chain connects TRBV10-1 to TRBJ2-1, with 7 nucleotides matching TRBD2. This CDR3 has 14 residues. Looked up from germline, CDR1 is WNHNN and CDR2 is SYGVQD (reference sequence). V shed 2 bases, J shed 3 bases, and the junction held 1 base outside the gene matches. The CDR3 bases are TGCGCCAGCAGTGAGACTAGCGACTACAATGAGCAGTTCTTC. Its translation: CASSETSDYNEQFF.

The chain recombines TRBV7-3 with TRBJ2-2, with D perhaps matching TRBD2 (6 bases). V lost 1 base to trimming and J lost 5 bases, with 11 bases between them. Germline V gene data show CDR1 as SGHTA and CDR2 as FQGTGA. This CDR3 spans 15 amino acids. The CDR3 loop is CASSLNVAGTGELFF. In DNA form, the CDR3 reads TGTGCCAGCAGCTTAAATGTCGCGGGGACCGGGGAGCTGTTTTTT.

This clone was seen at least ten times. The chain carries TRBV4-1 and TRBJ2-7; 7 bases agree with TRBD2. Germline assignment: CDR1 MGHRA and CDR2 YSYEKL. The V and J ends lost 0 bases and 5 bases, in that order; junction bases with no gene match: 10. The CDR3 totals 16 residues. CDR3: CASSQDSRTRSNEQYF. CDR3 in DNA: TGCGCCAGCAGCCAAGACTCGAGGACTAGGAGTAACGAGCAGTACTTC.

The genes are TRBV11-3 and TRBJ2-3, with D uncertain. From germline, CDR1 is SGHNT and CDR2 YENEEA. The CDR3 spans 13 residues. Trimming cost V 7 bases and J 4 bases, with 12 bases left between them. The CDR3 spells CASTTKWADTQYF. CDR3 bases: TGTGCCAGCACTACTAAATGGGCAGATACGCAGTATTTT.

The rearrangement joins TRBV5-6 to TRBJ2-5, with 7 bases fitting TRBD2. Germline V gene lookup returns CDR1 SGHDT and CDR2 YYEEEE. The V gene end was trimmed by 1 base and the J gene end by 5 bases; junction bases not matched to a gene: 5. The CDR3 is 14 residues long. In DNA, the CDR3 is TGTGCCAGCAGCTTGCCTAGCGGAGGGGAGACCCAGTACTTC. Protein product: CASSLPSGGETQYF.

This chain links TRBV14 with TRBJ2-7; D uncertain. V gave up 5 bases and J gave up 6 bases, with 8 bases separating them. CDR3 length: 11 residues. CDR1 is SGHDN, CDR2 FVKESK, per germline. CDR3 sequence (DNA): TGTGCCAGCAGCGGGCATCGCGAGCAGTACTTC. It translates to CASSGHREQYF.

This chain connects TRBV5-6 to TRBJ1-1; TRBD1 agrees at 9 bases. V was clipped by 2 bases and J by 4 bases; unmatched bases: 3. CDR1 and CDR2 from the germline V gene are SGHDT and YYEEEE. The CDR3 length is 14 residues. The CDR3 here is CASSLMTGGTEAFF. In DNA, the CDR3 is TGTGCCAGCAGCTTAATGACAGGGGGCACTGAAGCTTTCTTT.

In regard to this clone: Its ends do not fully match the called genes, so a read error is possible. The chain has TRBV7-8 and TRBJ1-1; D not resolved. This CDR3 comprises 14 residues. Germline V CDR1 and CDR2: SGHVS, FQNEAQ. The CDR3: CASNLISGNTEAFF. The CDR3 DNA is TGTGCCAGCAACTTAATCTCGGGTAACACTGAAGCTTTCTTT.

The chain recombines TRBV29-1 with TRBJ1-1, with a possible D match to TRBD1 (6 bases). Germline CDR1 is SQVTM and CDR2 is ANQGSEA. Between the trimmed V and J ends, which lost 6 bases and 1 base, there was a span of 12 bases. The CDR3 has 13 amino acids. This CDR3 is CSVAPRGNTEAFF. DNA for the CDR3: TGCAGCGTGGCGCCCAGGGGGAACACTGAAGCTTTCTTT.